The clone carrying this T cell receptor (beta chain) was counted a few times. PCR was performed a second time for about 6 to 12 cycles using a sample-barcoded 5' primer and a J-beta primer mix. TCRdb fed the 5' RACE reads into MiXCR, producing one record per CDR3 protein. The sample holds around 710,000 distinct CDR3 sequences; roughly 41% are singletons and the top ten take under 25%. This entry belongs to a study of blood T cells in healthy people across ages. This CDR3 region has 16 residues. The J segment lost 6 bases and the V segment lost 6 bases, leaving 12 bases of the junction unmatched. Germline assignment: CDR1 MNHEY and CDR2 SVGEGT.

Material: blood. The rearrangement uses TRBV6-2 or TRBV6-3 and TRBJ2-3, with 10 positions matching TRBD2. The TCR originated in a woman aged 55-69 years in good health. For the CDR3, the DNA is TGTGCCAGCAGACTGTCAAGCGGGAGGGCCCAGGATACGCAGTATTTT. Its protein product is CASRLSSGRAQDTQYF.